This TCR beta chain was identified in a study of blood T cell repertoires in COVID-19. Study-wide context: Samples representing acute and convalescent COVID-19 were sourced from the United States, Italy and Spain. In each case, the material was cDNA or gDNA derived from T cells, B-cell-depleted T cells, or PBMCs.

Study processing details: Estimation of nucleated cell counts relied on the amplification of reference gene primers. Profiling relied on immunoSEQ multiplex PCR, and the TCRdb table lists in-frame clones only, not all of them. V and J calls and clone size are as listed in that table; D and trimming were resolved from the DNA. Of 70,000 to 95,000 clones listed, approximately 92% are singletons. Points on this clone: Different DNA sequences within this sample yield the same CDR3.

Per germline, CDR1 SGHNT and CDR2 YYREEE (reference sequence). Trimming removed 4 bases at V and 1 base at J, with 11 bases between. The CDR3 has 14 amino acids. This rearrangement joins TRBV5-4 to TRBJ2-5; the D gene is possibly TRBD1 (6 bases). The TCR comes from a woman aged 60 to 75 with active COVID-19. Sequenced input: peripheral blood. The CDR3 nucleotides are TGTGCCAGCAGCCTTGCGACAGGCCAAGAGACCCAGTACTTC. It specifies CASSLATGQETQYF.